This T cell receptor (beta chain) was identified during a study of OX40 agonist ivuxolimab in advanced cancers. Turning to the study itself: Mean age roughly 65 years, range roughly 20 to 85; just over 80% male.

This table comes from immunoSEQ multiplex PCR, and its TCRdb copy is limited to in-frame clones, with some not included. Among some 130,000 clones listed, roughly nine tenths were seen once. The timepoints at which blood was sampled were baseline, cycle 4 day 1, and cycle 7 day 1. The CDR3 has 17 residues. Germline CDR1 SGHDN, CDR2 FVKESK. Trimming left V 0 bases short and J 4 bases short, with 17 bases between. The TCR originated in an adult with an advanced solid tumor such as melanoma, head and neck, liver or kidney cancer. The sequenced sample was CD4+ or CD8+ T cells sorted from blood, obtained in a trial of the OX40 agonist ivuxolimab. This chain links TRBV14 with TRBJ2-3, with D possibly matching TRBD1 (6 bases). In DNA, the CDR3 is TGTGCCAGCAGCCAAGATCGGGGCAGGGGAGCCTCAGATACGCAGTATTTT. Translated: CASSQDRGRGASDTQYF.